The rows below give T cell receptor beta chains drawn from one sample of a study of shared clonotypes between healthy human individuals. Sequenced by immunoSEQ multiplex PCR; TCRdb stores in-frame clones only, minus some. The data show roughly 1.5 million clones, with approximately 98% seen just once and around 0.47% held by the top ten. The sample comprised naive CD4+ T cells sorted from blood. The origin of the receptors is a man in his thirties or forties in good health. The conserved cysteine and the conserved F or W are not part of the CDR3 here.

CDR3: ASSILVGQGAREQF; length: 14; V: TRBV19
CDR3: ASSISGRYEQY; length: 11; V: TRBV5-1
CDR3: ASSVGRFQF; length: 9; V: TRBV9
CDR3: ASFPPTGGVGGYT; length: 13; V: TRBV28
CDR3: ASSEYRYEQY; length: 10; V: TRBV2
CDR3: ASSLADTQY; length: 9; V: TRBV11-2
CDR3: ASSLGGRANEKLF; length: 13; V: TRBV5-1
CDR3: ASSAWDSSYNEQF; length: 13; V: TRBV10-2
CDR3: ASSPGGAGGNGYT; length: 13; V: TRBV28
CDR3: ASSRRDKSYEQY; length: 12; V: TRBV7-9
CDR3: ASSYRRQGSTEAF; length: 13; V: TRBV6-5
CDR3: ASSLHPGSDTQY; length: 12; V: TRBV5-8
CDR3: ASSLDPGQKVWTEAF; length: 15; V: TRBV5-1
CDR3: ASSFRPSTDTQY; length: 12; V: TRBV7-9
CDR3: ASRQGGSGANVLT; length: 13; V: TRBV9
CDR3: ASSFTGAYEQY; length: 11; V: TRBV11-2
CDR3: ASSLDIEHEQY; length: 11; V: TRBV7-8
CDR3: ASSLLASGANVLT; length: 13; V: TRBV18
CDR3: ASSSLAAQEGYT; length: 12; V: TRBV6-5
CDR3: AITGADMAYEQY; length: 12; V: TRBV10-3
CDR3: ASSPGHAKDNQPQH; length: 14; V: TRBV27
CDR3: ASRSTAFGYT; length: 10; V: TRBV6-5
CDR3: ASSPESYQPQH; length: 11; V: TRBV18
CDR3: ASSFSLFLAGVSGTQY; length: 16; V: TRBV5-5
CDR3: ASSSSGSLSSYEQY; length: 14; V: TRBV7-9
CDR3: ASSPWEERGYT; length: 11; V: TRBV28
CDR3: ASSETGNYGYT; length: 11; V: TRBV2
CDR3: ASSPMRAGGLYEQY; length: 14; V: TRBV28
CDR3: ASSPSISGLGNTIY; length: 14; V: TRBV5-1
CDR3: ASTVDTSSGANVLT; length: 14; V: TRBV19
CDR3: ASRPYTGENEQF; length: 12; V: TRBV7-9
CDR3: ASSPGQELRGETQY; length: 14; V: TRBV16
CDR3: AISESSDYGYT; length: 11; V: TRBV10-3